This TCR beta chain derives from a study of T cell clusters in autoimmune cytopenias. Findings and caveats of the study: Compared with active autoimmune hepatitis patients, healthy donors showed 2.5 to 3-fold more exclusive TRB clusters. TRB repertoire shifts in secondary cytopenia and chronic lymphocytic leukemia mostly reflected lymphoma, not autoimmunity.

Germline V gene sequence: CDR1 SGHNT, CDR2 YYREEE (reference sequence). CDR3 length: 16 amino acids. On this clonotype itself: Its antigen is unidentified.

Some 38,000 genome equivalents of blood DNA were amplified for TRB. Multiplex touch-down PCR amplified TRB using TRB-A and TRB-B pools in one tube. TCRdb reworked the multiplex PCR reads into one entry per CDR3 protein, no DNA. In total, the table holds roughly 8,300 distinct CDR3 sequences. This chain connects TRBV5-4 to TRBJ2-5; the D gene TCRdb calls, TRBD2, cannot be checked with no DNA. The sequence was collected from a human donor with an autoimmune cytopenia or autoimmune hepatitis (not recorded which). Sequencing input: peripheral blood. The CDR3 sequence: CASSLEGTIRGETQYF.